This T cell receptor (beta chain) stems from a study of T cells in Graves' hyperthyroidism and ophthalmopathy. Stability of Graves' hyperthyroidism was defined as absent ophthalmopathy progression within 18 months. Hyperthyroidism had been newly diagnosed in patients aged 18 to 65, and its duration was under 2 months. There were TCR beta CDR3 regions amplified from RNA transcripts. First-round RT-PCR targeting the TCR CDR3 was performed with the HTBI primer set. Each CDR3 protein is one row after TCRdb ran MiXCR on the multiplex PCR reads. Of hundreds of thousands of distinct CDR3 sequences in the sample, 11% to 15% were seen once. From germline, CDR1 is SNHLY and CDR2 FYNNEI. V was pared by 6 bases and J by 10 bases, with 15 bases between. This CDR3 spans 13 amino acids. This clonotype showed up many times.

The material sequenced was blood. V gene TRBV2 combines with J gene TRBJ1-4, with D uncertain. This TCR derives from a young woman with Graves' hyperthyroidism. CDR3 bases: TGTGCCAGCAGCGACAATCCACGGCGAAAACTGTTTTTT. Amino acids: CASSDNPRRKLFF. The whole variable domain, remainder taken from reference TRBV2 and TRBJ1-4, is EPEVTQTPSHQVTQMGQEVILRCVPISNHLYFYWYRQILGQKVEFLVSFYNNEISEKSEIFDDQFSVERPDGSNFTLKIRSTKLEDSAMYFCASSDNPRRKLFFGSGTQLSVL.